A selection of T cell receptor beta chains follows, all from one sample in a study of cytomegalovirus exposure and HLA in healthy donors. The repertoire was sequenced with immunoSEQ multiplex PCR; TCRdb's copy has only in-frame clones and lacks some. The sample consists of some 150,000 clones, around four fifths of them appearing once. Input material: PBMCs. These receptors all come from a man aged 25-45 years in good health and CMV-seronegative. Each CDR3 is given with its conserved first and last residue. A D gene is named only where the DNA matches it firmly. Clone size appears in some rows only: once, few, many, or a class for an expanded clone.

CDR3nt: TGCAGCGTTGCCCAGGGTAGCGGGAGTCCGACAGATACGCAGTATTTT
CDR3aa: CSVAQGSGSPTDTQYF
v_gene: TRBV29-1
abundance: -
j_gene: TRBJ2-3
d_gene: TRBD2

CDR3nt: TGTGCCAGCAGCTTGGTGGGCCAGAGACAAGAGACCCAGTACTTC
CDR3aa: CASSLVGQRQETQYF
v_gene: TRBV5-4
abundance: -
j_gene: TRBJ2-5
d_gene: -

CDR3nt: TGTGCCAGCAGTGAAGTGGACAGGGGCTCCTACGAGCAGTACTTC
CDR3aa: CASSEVDRGSYEQYF
v_gene: TRBV6-1
abundance: -
j_gene: TRBJ2-7
d_gene: TRBD1

CDR3nt: TGTGCCAGCAGGAGGACAGCAACTAATGAAAAACTGTTTTTT
CDR3aa: CASRRTATNEKLFF
v_gene: TRBV21-1
abundance: -
j_gene: TRBJ1-4
d_gene: -

CDR3nt: TGTGCCAGCAGTGAACAGGGGGCCCAGTACTTC
CDR3aa: CASSEQGAQYF
v_gene: TRBV2
abundance: -
j_gene: TRBJ2-5
d_gene: TRBD1

CDR3nt: TGTGCCAGCAGCCAAGATGCGGACAGGGCCTGCGGCTACACCTTC
CDR3aa: CASSQDADRACGYTF
v_gene: TRBV14
abundance: -
j_gene: TRBJ1-2
d_gene: TRBD1

CDR3nt: TGTGCCAGCAGCTTCCGACAGACCCCATATAGCAATCAGCCCCAGCATTTT
CDR3aa: CASSFRQTPYSNQPQHF
v_gene: TRBV7-2
abundance: -
j_gene: TRBJ1-5
d_gene: -

CDR3nt: TGTGCCATCAGTGCGGCTAGCGGGAATGAGCAGTTCTTC
CDR3aa: CAISAASGNEQFF
v_gene: TRBV10-3
abundance: once
j_gene: TRBJ2-1
d_gene: TRBD2

CDR3nt: TGCGCCAGCAGCTCTGGACAAGGCGACACCTTC
CDR3aa: CASSSGQGDTF
v_gene: TRBV5-1
abundance: -
j_gene: TRBJ1-2
d_gene: -

CDR3nt: TGTGCCAGCAGCTACCCGGGACAGGGGGCTGGGTATGGCTACACCTTC
CDR3aa: CASSYPGQGAGYGYTF
v_gene: TRBV5-4
abundance: -
j_gene: TRBJ1-2
d_gene: TRBD1

CDR3nt: TGTGCCAGCGGAGCAGGGGGCGCTGGCGTGGGAGATACGCAGTATTTT
CDR3aa: CASGAGGAGVGDTQYF
v_gene: TRBV6-9
abundance: -
j_gene: TRBJ2-3
d_gene: TRBD1

CDR3nt: TGTGCCAGCAGTTCCACGACAGGGGGCCTTTACAATGAGCAGTTCTTC
CDR3aa: CASSSTTGGLYNEQFF
v_gene: TRBV6-5
abundance: -
j_gene: TRBJ2-1
d_gene: TRBD1

CDR3nt: TGCGCCAGCAGCTATCAGGGGGATAATTCACCCCTCCACTTT
CDR3aa: CASSYQGDNSPLHF
v_gene: TRBV5-1
abundance: -
j_gene: TRBJ1-6
d_gene: TRBD1

CDR3nt: TGTGCCAGCAGTTCTAGCGGGACGGCGAATTCACCCCTCCACTTT
CDR3aa: CASSSSGTANSPLHF
v_gene: TRBV7-8
abundance: -
j_gene: TRBJ1-6
d_gene: -

CDR3nt: TGTGCCAGCAGCCCCCGGGGACTAGCGGGGATACAAGAGACCCAGTACTTC
CDR3aa: CASSPRGLAGIQETQYF
v_gene: TRBV9
abundance: -
j_gene: TRBJ2-5
d_gene: TRBD2

CDR3nt: TGTGCCAGCAGTGACCCAGGGACTAATGAAAAACTGTTTTTT
CDR3aa: CASSDPGTNEKLFF
v_gene: TRBV25-1
abundance: -
j_gene: TRBJ1-4
d_gene: -

CDR3nt: TGTGCCAGCAGCGTGGGGGGTGTGGGACCCACTCCGTTCTTC
CDR3aa: CASSVGGVGPTPFF
v_gene: TRBV9
abundance: -
j_gene: TRBJ2-1
d_gene: -

CDR3nt: TGCGCCAGCAGCCGCCCGACTAGCGGGCAAGAGACCCAGTACTTC
CDR3aa: CASSRPTSGQETQYF
v_gene: TRBV4-1
abundance: -
j_gene: TRBJ2-5
d_gene: TRBD2

CDR3nt: TGCGCCAGCAGCCAAGATCTAACCTCCTACGAGCAGTACTTC
CDR3aa: CASSQDLTSYEQYF
v_gene: TRBV4-1
abundance: -
j_gene: TRBJ2-7
d_gene: -

CDR3nt: TGTGCCTGGACCGCCGGGACAGGGGAGGGCGGCTACCCCTTC
CDR3aa: CAWTAGTGEGGYPF
v_gene: TRBV30
abundance: -
j_gene: TRBJ1-2
d_gene: TRBD1

CDR3nt: TGTGCCAGCAGTTTGGGCTACAGGGCTAGCACTGAAGCTTTCTTT
CDR3aa: CASSLGYRASTEAFF
v_gene: TRBV28
abundance: -
j_gene: TRBJ1-1
d_gene: -

CDR3nt: TGTGCCAGCAGCAAGGGGCGGGGGAACACTGAAGCTTTCTTT
CDR3aa: CASSKGRGNTEAFF
v_gene: TRBV9
abundance: -
j_gene: TRBJ1-1
d_gene: -

CDR3nt: TGTGCCTGGAGTTGGCAGGGACTCGGCTACACCTTC
CDR3aa: CAWSWQGLGYTF
v_gene: TRBV30
abundance: -
j_gene: TRBJ1-2
d_gene: -

CDR3nt: TGTGCCAGCAGTCTCCGTTCAGGGGCCGGAAACACCATATATTTT
CDR3aa: CASSLRSGAGNTIYF
v_gene: TRBV27
abundance: -
j_gene: TRBJ1-3
d_gene: -

CDR3nt: TGTGCCTGGGAAACACGGGGCACAGATACGCAGTATTTT
CDR3aa: CAWETRGTDTQYF
v_gene: TRBV30
abundance: -
j_gene: TRBJ2-3
d_gene: -